This TCR beta chain stems from a study of blood T cell repertoires in COVID-19 (dated by TCRdb to about 2020). The study in broad terms: Samples from collaborators originated in the United States, Italy and Spain and spanned both the acute and convalescent phases of COVID-19. HLA class I and class II types, where available, came from metadata supplied by the sample provider rather than from assay-based typing. The repertoires were released in a freely available public database meant as a resource for research on the immune response to SARS-CoV-2. The material from the prospective study consisted of cDNA or gDNA derived from T cells, B-cell-depleted T cells, or PBMCs. Deeply sampled blood TCRbeta repertoires from subjects exposed to, actively infected with, or recovered from COVID-19 were included in the dataset. Samples were obtained from the ongoing ImmuneRACE study (first 160 participants) and from approximately 1,200 subjects provided by 6 global collaborators. Sample metadata almost always included a de-identified subject ID, COVID-19 status, age in years and sex.

Collaborating institutions collected whole blood in K2EDTA tubes following their own protocols. For TCRbeta analysis, collaborators shipped samples in one of three forms: frozen whole blood, isolated PBMCs, or DNA extracted from either of those sample types. The immunoSEQ Assay, a bias-controlled multiplex PCR, was used to amplify TCRbeta CDR3 regions from genomic DNA. The authors' analysis ran thus. Nucleated cell counts per sample were estimated from amplification of reference gene primers within the assay. Sequence reads were collapsed and filtered to measure the absolute abundance of every unique TCRbeta CDR3 rearrangement. For each sample, productive Simpson clonality was calculated as the square root of Simpson's diversity index over productive rearrangements. TCRdb carries this immuneACCESS record with in-frame sequences only. Its versions omit some clonotypes, under half of them owing to an unresolved V gene in the studies checked, with the rest unexplained. V and J calls and clone size follow that table, whereas D and trimming were derived from the DNA. This sample comprises 180,000 or so clones, 75% to 90% of them detected only once. The ten largest make up 7.5% to 9.5% of the sample.

This clone was recorded a few times. Its antigen is still unknown. No base qualities exist here, and no much larger clone lies one base off it. The germline V gene provides CDR1 SGHDT and CDR2 YYEEEE. Trimming takes 5 bases off V and 8 bases off J; junction bases not matched to a gene: 11. Its CDR3 holds 14 amino acids, cysteine through phenylalanine. Here the CDR3 DNA is all that survives: 42 bases in frame from base 1. The study at large found these results: How much clinical and demographic metadata was included differed by source and by participant, and the metadata was provided uncurated.

The sample taken for sequencing was peripheral blood. Rearrangement joined TRBV5-6 to TRBJ1-2, and TRBD1 matches 8 of the central bases. This receptor was taken from a woman aged 60-70 years with acute or convalescent COVID-19. The CDR3 protein: CASSFLTGARGYTF. The sequenced DNA: TGTGCCAGCAGTTTTTTGACAGGGGCGCGGGGCTACACCTTC. Extended through the reference TRBV5-6 and TRBJ1-2 proteins, this CDR3 yields the full variable domain: DAGVTQSPTHLIKTRGQQVTLRCSPKSGHDTVSWYQQALGQGPQFIFQYYEEEERQRGNFPDRFSGHQFPNYSSELNVNALLLGDSALYLCASSFLTGARGYTFGSGTRLTVV.